Below are 7 T cell receptor beta chains sequenced from a single sample in a study of OX40 agonist ivuxolimab in advanced cancers. Method: immunoSEQ multiplex PCR; TCRdb's copy keeps in-frame clones and lacks some. The sample consists of over 35,000 clones, roughly nine tenths of them appearing once. The sequencing here drew on CD4+ or CD8+ T cells sorted from blood, taken in a trial of the OX40 agonist ivuxolimab. The origin of the receptors is an adult with an advanced solid tumor such as melanoma, head and neck, liver or kidney cancer.

The chain combines TRBV27 with TRBJ2-7; either TRBD1 or TRBD2 may supply D (5 bases each). Trimming removed 6 bases at V and 6 bases at J, with 12 bases between. The CDR3 spans 12 residues. CDR1 and CDR2 from the germline V gene are MNHEY and SMNVEV (reference sequence). CDR3 in amino acids: CASRGERTEQYF. CDR3 sequence (DNA): TGTGCCAGCAGAGGGGAGCGGACCGAGCAGTACTTC.

The chain is built from TRBV2 and TRBJ2-7, with D uncertain. Germline assignment: CDR1 SNHLY and CDR2 FYNNEI. Trimming removed 2 bases from V and 7 bases from J, with 12 bases in between. The CDR3 length is 13 residues. The CDR3 region has the DNA TGTGCCAGCAGTGAAATCTCGGAATTAGAGCAGTACTTC. Translation: CASSEISELEQYF.

The rearrangement joins TRBV5-1 to TRBJ1-5; D is ambiguous. The ends were cut back, 3 bases at V and 0 bases at J, with 4 bases in the middle. Germline assignment: CDR1 SGHRS and CDR2 YFSETQ. The CDR3 consists of 13 residues. The CDR3 spells CASSSDSNQPQHF. The CDR3 DNA follows: TGCGCCAGCAGCTCAGATAGCAATCAGCCCCAGCATTTT.

This clone was seen a single time. The chain uses TRBV11-3 and TRBJ2-1; D is unclear. V lost 5 bases and J 4 bases, leaving 9 bases between the germline ends. The CDR3 spans 13 residues. The germline V gene has CDR1 SGHNT and CDR2 YENEEA. Here the CDR3 DNA reads TGTGCCAGCAGCCCGGGTCAGTACAATGAGCAGTTCTTC. It encodes CASSPGQYNEQFF.

This clone was seen only a few times. J is TRBJ1-2 and V is TRBV5-1; TRBD1 is a possible D gene (5 bases). V lost 4 bases and J lost 5, with 12 bases in between. Germline V gene data show CDR1 as SGHRS and CDR2 as YFSETQ. CDR3 length: 13 residues. CDR3 nucleotide sequence: TGCGCCAGCAGCGGGGACGGTGATTATGGCTACACCTTC. Translated: CASSGDGDYGYTF.

The rearrangement joins TRBV7-2 to TRBJ1-1, with 8 bases lining up with TRBD1. The V gene end was trimmed by 5 bases and the J gene end by 1 base; junction bases not matched to a gene: 3. The CDR3 runs to 14 residues. The germline V gene encodes CDR1 SGHTA and CDR2 FQGNSA. CDR3 nucleotides: TGTGCCAGCAGCCTCGACAGGGGGAACACTGAAGCTTTCTTT. It yields the protein CASSLDRGNTEAFF.

The genes are TRBV7-8 and TRBJ2-1; 11 nucleotides line up with TRBD2. The germline V gene encodes CDR1 SGHVS and CDR2 FQNEAQ. Germline trimming cut 8 bases from V and 2 bases from J; bases unmatched to any gene: 5. The CDR3 consists of 15 residues. CDR3 sequence reads: CASQVAGGAYNEQFF. In DNA, the CDR3 is TGTGCCAGCCAAGTAGCGGGAGGGGCCTACAATGAGCAGTTCTTC.